In its sample, the clone carrying this TCR beta chain was seen many times. Its specificity is unknown. Time point specified: pre-sensitization, week 0. Indicated treatment: therapeutic diphenylcyclopropenone sensitization with weekly scalp DPC. Whole blood that had not been fractionated was the source of extracted total RNA. As the library was built, unique molecular identifiers were attached to individual cDNA molecules. Each CDR3 protein is one row after TCRdb ran MiXCR on the RACE reads. Of roughly 34,000 distinct CDR3 sequences in the sample, about 9.3% were seen once. The entry originates in a study of human T cells and chemical hapten exposure. Study-wide results and caveats: Expanded TCRs made up significantly more big CDR3 similarity clusters than controls did. With alopecia, donors may have immune responses unlike healthy people's.

This CDR3 has 14 residues. Losses at the gene ends were 6 bases for V and 6 bases for J; bases not matched to a gene: 9. In germline, CDR1 is MGHRA, CDR2 YSYEKL. The sequence was obtained from a man aged 50 or older with alopecia areata. Some clones in this sample may be carry-over from other donors' samples. The chain uses TRBV4-1 and TRBJ2-7; 9 positions match TRBD1. The sequenced sample was whole blood, obtained in connection with sensitization to the hapten diphenylcyclopropenone (DPC). CDR3 amino acids: CASSTGGERTEQYF. Written as DNA, the CDR3 is TGCGCCAGCAGTACAGGGGGCGAGCGGACCGAGCAGTACTTC.